The rows below give T cell receptor beta chains drawn from one sample of a study of OX40 agonist ivuxolimab in advanced cancers. Profiled with immunoSEQ multiplex PCR; TCRdb holds only in-frame clones, not every one. The sample holds over 40,000 clones, 87% seen once. Here the sequenced sample was CD4+ or CD8+ T cells sorted from blood, taken in a trial of the OX40 agonist ivuxolimab. These receptors originate from an adult with an advanced solid tumor such as melanoma, head and neck, liver or kidney cancer. CDR3s include the opening cysteine and the closing phenylalanine or tryptophan. Each record gives: J gene, V gene, D gene, clone size, CDR3 protein, CDR3 DNA. The D gene is left open where the match is weak. The listing skips clone size in some rows; elsewhere it reads once, few, many or a size class.

>TRBJ2-1|TRBV7-3|TRBD2|NA
CASSYLAGVSYNEQFF
TGTGCCAGCAGCTACCTAGCGGGGGTCTCCTACAATGAGCAGTTCTTC
>TRBJ1-3|TRBV4-1|TRBD1|NA
CASGEPRGRDRGFFSGNTIYF
TGCGCCAGCGGCGAACCAAGGGGGCGGGACAGGGGGTTTTTCTCTGGAAACACCATATATTTT
>TRBJ2-6|TRBV18|NA|NA
CASSPTGFSGANVLTF
TGTGCCAGCTCACCCACAGGGTTTTCTGGGGCCAACGTCCTGACTTTC
>TRBJ1-2|TRBV20-1|NA|NA
CSARAGVGYTF
TGCAGTGCTAGAGCCGGGGTCGGCTACACCTTC
>TRBJ2-3|TRBV7-9|NA|NA
CASSSSDTQYF
TGTGCCAGCAGCTCCTCAGATACGCAGTATTTT
>TRBJ2-3|TRBV19|TRBD1|NA
CASSVSTGADTQYF
TGTGCCAGTAGTGTTTCGACAGGGGCAGATACGCAGTATTTT
>TRBJ2-7|TRBV5-4|TRBD2|NA
CASRSGLAGGPSSYEQYF
TGTGCCAGCAGATCGGGACTAGCGGGAGGCCCGAGCTCCTACGAGCAGTACTTC
>TRBJ2-7|TRBV18|NA|NA
CASSSRTPSYEQYF
TGTGCCAGCTCATCGAGGACCCCATCCTACGAGCAGTACTTC
>TRBJ2-5|TRBV27|NA|NA
CASSLIGAGETQYF
TGTGCCAGCAGTTTAATAGGGGCTGGAGAGACCCAGTACTTC
>TRBJ2-6|TRBV15|NA|NA
CATSNGRRGSMSSGANVLTF
TGTGCCACCAGCAATGGACGCCGGGGTTCTATGTCATCCGGGGCCAACGTCCTGACTTTC
>TRBJ1-1|TRBV11-2|NA|NA
CASSSPQGAVVPAFF
TGTGCCAGCAGCTCGCCACAGGGAGCTGTGGTACCGGCTTTCTTT
>TRBJ2-2|TRBV5-8|TRBD2|NA
CASSPGLAGFGDTGELFF
TGTGCCAGCAGCCCTGGGCTAGCGGGATTCGGGGACACCGGGGAGCTGTTTTTT
>TRBJ2-3|TRBV4-2|NA|NA
CASSQDGSTDTQYF
TGTGCCAGCAGCCAAGATGGGAGTACAGATACGCAGTATTTT
>TRBJ2-7|TRBV7-4|NA|NA
CASSSRTATYDQYF
TGTGCCAGCAGCTCTCGGACAGCAACCTACGATCAGTACTTC
>TRBJ1-6|TRBV18|NA|few
CASSPQQGNNSPLHF
TGTGCCAGCTCACCGCAACAGGGAAATAATTCACCCCTCCACTTT
>TRBJ2-3|TRBV30|NA|NA
CAWTGTSTDTQYF
TGTGCCTGGACAGGGACTAGCACAGATACGCAGTATTTT
>TRBJ1-5|TRBV28|NA|NA
CASAGVHQPQHF
TGTGCCAGCGCGGGGGTACATCAGCCCCAGCATTTT
>TRBJ1-2|TRBV15|NA|NA
CATSALTGGYGYTF
TGTGCCACCAGCGCTCTTACTGGGGGGTATGGCTACACCTTC
>TRBJ1-1|TRBV9|NA|few
CASSPAGYTEAFF
TGTGCCAGCAGCCCTGCCGGGTATACTGAAGCTTTCTTT
>TRBJ2-1|TRBV28|TRBD2|NA
CASSPQLAGDYNEQFF
TGTGCCAGCAGTCCTCAACTAGCGGGGGACTACAATGAGCAGTTCTTC
>TRBJ2-1|TRBV28|NA|NA
CASSFSFGSPTGEQFF
TGTGCCAGCAGTTTCTCCTTTGGCAGCCCGACGGGTGAGCAGTTCTTC
>TRBJ2-7|TRBV15|NA|NA
CATSRDYVYEQYF
TGTGCCACCAGCAGAGATTATGTTTATGAGCAGTACTTC
>TRBJ2-3|TRBV27|TRBD1|NA
CASSFGTGGADTQYF
TGTGCCAGCAGTTTCGGGACAGGGGGCGCAGATACGCAGTATTTT
>TRBJ2-3|TRBV11-2|NA|once
CASSADTNTDTQYF
TGTGCCAGCAGCGCGGACACCAACACAGATACGCAGTATTTT
>TRBJ1-1|TRBV25-1|NA|once
CASSESDRRTSEAFF
TGTGCCAGCAGTGAATCCGACAGGCGGACCTCTGAAGCTTTCTTT
>TRBJ1-2|TRBV28|NA|NA
CASSPNIGYTF
TGTGCCAGCAGTCCTAATATTGGCTACACCTTC
>TRBJ2-5|TRBV7-8|TRBD2|NA
CASSPSTGTREKETQYF
TGTGCCAGCAGCCCCTCGACTGGGACTAGGGAAAAAGAGACCCAGTACTTC
>TRBJ1-1|TRBV5-1|NA|NA
CASSLARNTEAFF
TGCGCCAGCAGCTTGGCCCGGAACACTGAAGCTTTCTTT
>TRBJ1-5|TRBV5-4|TRBD1|NA
CASSLDRGNQPQHF
TGTGCCAGCAGCTTGGACAGGGGTAATCAGCCCCAGCATTTT
>TRBJ1-1|TRBV6-1|NA|NA
CASSEKGDTEAFF
TGTGCCAGCAGTGAGAAAGGGGACACTGAAGCTTTCTTT
>TRBJ1-3|TRBV10-3|TRBD1|NA
CAISERQGGSSGNTIYF
TGTGCCATCAGTGAGAGGCAGGGGGGGAGTTCTGGAAACACCATATATTTT
>TRBJ1-6|TRBV5-6|NA|NA
CASSPRKDWSSYNSPLHF
TGTGCCAGCAGTCCACGTAAGGACTGGAGCTCCTATAATTCACCCCTCCACTTT
>TRBJ2-1|TRBV28|TRBD2|once
CASSLPLGLAGNEQFF
TGTGCCAGCAGTCTCCCGTTAGGGCTAGCGGGAAATGAGCAGTTCTTC
>TRBJ2-7|TRBV4-1|NA|once
CASSQGQGFYEQYF
TGCGCCAGCAGCCAAGGGCAGGGATTCTACGAGCAGTACTTC
>TRBJ1-2|TRBV28|TRBD1|NA
CASSPGQGVSGYTF
TGTGCCAGCAGTCCGGGACAGGGGGTTAGTGGCTACACCTTC
>TRBJ2-7|TRBV29-1|TRBD2|NA
CSVEGGLAGEGDYEQYF
TGCAGCGTTGAAGGGGGACTAGCGGGAGAGGGGGACTACGAGCAGTACTTC
>TRBJ2-1|TRBV7-2|TRBD1|NA
CASSLLRGNEQFF
TGTGCCAGCAGCTTACTCAGGGGGAATGAGCAGTTCTTC
>TRBJ2-7|TRBV6-5|TRBD2|NA
CATKMTSGRGYEQYF
TGTGCCACCAAGATGACTAGCGGGAGGGGCTACGAGCAGTACTTC
>TRBJ2-7|TRBV5-1|TRBD1|NA
CASSPDRGLNNEQYF
TGCGCCAGCAGCCCGGACAGGGGGCTAAATAACGAGCAGTACTTC
>TRBJ1-1|TRBV12-2|NA|few
CASRLVPGRGNTEAFF
TGTGCAAGTCGCTTAGTTCCGGGACGGGGGAACACTGAAGCTTTCTTT
>TRBJ2-1|TRBV27|TRBD2|NA
CASSSRLAGGINEQFF
TGTGCCAGCAGTTCAAGACTAGCGGGAGGGATCAATGAGCAGTTCTTC
>TRBJ2-7|TRBV10-3|TRBD1|NA
CAISAGTGGYEQYF
TGTGCCATCAGTGCCGGGACAGGGGGTTACGAGCAGTACTTC
>TRBJ2-6|TRBV7-3|TRBD1|NA
CASSPWTGGSGANVLTF
TGTGCCAGCAGCCCCTGGACAGGGGGCTCTGGGGCCAACGTCCTGACTTTC
>TRBJ2-5|TRBV5-1|NA|once
CASSPKVTGRETQYF
TGCGCCAGCAGCCCCAAGGTGACTGGACGGGAGACCCAGTACTTC
>TRBJ2-6|TRBV28|TRBD1|NA
CASSDVDRASFSGANVLTF
TGTGCCAGCAGTGATGTCGACAGGGCTTCCTTCTCTGGGGCCAACGTCCTGACTTTC
>TRBJ2-7|TRBV14|TRBD1|NA
CASSFATGGEQYF
TGTGCCAGCAGCTTCGCCACAGGGGGCGAGCAGTACTTC
>TRBJ2-5|TRBV5-4|NA|NA
CASSLVTMETQYF
TGTGCCAGCAGCTTGGTTACTATGGAGACCCAGTACTTC
>TRBJ1-5|TRBV7-9|NA|once
CASSLDGSQPQHF
TGTGCCAGCAGCTTAGACGGGAGTCAGCCCCAGCATTTT
>TRBJ2-6|TRBV7-9|NA|NA
CASSPSPPGANVLTF
TGTGCCAGCAGCCCCAGTCCACCTGGGGCCAACGTCCTGACTTTC
>TRBJ1-2|TRBV18|NA|NA
CASSLQGSEGYTF
TGTGCCAGCTCACTTCAGGGGAGTGAAGGCTACACCTTC
>TRBJ1-1|TRBV28|TRBD1|few
CASSLDRVKPTFF
TGTGCCAGCAGTCTAGACAGGGTCAAGCCCACTTTCTTT
>TRBJ2-6|TRBV7-2|NA|NA
CASSPRSSGANVLTF
TGTGCCAGCAGCCCCCGCAGCTCTGGGGCCAACGTCCTGACTTTC
>TRBJ1-4|TRBV6-6|TRBD1|NA
CASSRDREANEKLFF
TGTGCCAGCAGTCGGGACAGGGAGGCTAATGAAAAACTGTTTTTT
>TRBJ2-1|TRBV4-2|NA|NA
CASSQGLERTSYNEQFF
TGTGCCAGCAGCCAAGGATTGGAGCGGACCTCCTACAATGAGCAGTTCTTC
>TRBJ1-1|TRBV5-1|NA|NA
CASSSSQSPEAFF
TGCGCCAGCAGCTCGTCTCAGAGCCCTGAAGCTTTCTTT
>TRBJ2-1|TRBV28|TRBD1|NA
CASSLGQGASEQFF
TGTGCCAGCAGTTTAGGACAGGGGGCGAGTGAGCAGTTCTTC
>TRBJ1-2|TRBV29-1|NA|NA
CSVYLLYYGYTF
TGCAGCGTTTACCTACTTTACTATGGCTACACCTTC